This TCR beta chain was captured by sequencing in a study of CD8+CD57+ T cells in acquired aplastic anemia. As for the study in general: Quantities of DNA derived from sorted CD4+ and CD8+ cells averaged roughly 3 ug. Healthy donor CD4+ cell samples had a mean of about 11 million reads. General observations from the study: Controls and patients did not differ significantly in CD8+ Simpson's diversity. Both patients and controls carried the same twenty-nine CD8+ CDR3 sequences.

This clonotype was detected ten times or more. Its specificity is unknown. The template for TCR beta VDJ and CDR3 sequence profiling was genomic DNA. TCRdb processed the reads anew with MiXCR; each CDR3 protein has one entry. In the table there are about 190,000 distinct CDR3 sequences, roughly half of which are singletons. The V gene lost 3 bases and the J gene lost 0 bases, with 11 bases spanning the gap. Germline CDR1 MDHEN, CDR2 SYDVKM. This CDR3 contains 15 residues. This clonotype was obtained from a human donor in good health, serving as a control. Source material: sorted CD4+, CD8+, or CD8+CD57+ T cells (not recorded which) from PBMCs. The chain is built from TRBV28 and TRBJ2-5; unclear D gene. This CDR3 is CASSFARPYQETQYF. CDR3 DNA: TGTGCCAGCAGTTTCGCGAGACCGTACCAAGAGACCCAGTACTTC. Full variable domain (remainder filled in from reference TRBV28 and TRBJ2-5): DVKVTQSSRYLVKRTGEKVFLECVQDMDHENMFWYRQDPGLGLRLIYFSYDVKMKEKGDIPEGYSVSREKKERFSLILESASTNQTSMYLCASSFARPYQETQYFGPGTRLLVL.